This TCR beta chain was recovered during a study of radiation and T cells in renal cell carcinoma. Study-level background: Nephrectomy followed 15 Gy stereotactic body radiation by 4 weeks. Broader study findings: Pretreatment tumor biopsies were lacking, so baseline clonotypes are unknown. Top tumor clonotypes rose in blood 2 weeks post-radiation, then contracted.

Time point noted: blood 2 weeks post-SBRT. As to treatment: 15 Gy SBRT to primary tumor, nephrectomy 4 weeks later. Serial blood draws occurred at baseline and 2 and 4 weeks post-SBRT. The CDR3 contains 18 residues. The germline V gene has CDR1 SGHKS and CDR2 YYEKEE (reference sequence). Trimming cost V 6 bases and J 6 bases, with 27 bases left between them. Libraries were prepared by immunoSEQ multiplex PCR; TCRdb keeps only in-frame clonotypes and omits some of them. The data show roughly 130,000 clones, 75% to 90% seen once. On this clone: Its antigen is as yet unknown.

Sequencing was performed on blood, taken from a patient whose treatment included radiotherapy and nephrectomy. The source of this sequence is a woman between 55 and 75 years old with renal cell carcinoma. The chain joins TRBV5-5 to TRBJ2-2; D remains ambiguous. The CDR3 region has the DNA TGTGCCAGCACCCACGGGCTAGGCGTATTTCGGAAATCCGGGGAGCTGTTTTTT. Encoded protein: CASTHGLGVFRKSGELFF.